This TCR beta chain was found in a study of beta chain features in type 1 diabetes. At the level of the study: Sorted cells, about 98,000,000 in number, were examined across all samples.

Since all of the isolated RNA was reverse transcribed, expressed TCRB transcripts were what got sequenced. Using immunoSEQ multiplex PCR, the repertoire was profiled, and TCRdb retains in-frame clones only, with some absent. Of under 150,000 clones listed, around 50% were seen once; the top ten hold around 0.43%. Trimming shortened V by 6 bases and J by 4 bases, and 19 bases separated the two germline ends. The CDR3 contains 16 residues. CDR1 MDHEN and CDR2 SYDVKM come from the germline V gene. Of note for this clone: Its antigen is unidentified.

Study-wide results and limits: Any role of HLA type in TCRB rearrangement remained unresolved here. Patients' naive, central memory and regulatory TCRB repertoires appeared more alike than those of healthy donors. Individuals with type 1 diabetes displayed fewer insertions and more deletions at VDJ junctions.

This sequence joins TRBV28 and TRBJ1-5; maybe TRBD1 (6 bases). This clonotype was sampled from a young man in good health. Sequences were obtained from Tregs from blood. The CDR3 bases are TGTGCCAGCAGACTTGCAGGGCAGGGGTTGAATCAGCCCCAGCATTTT. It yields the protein CASRLAGQGLNQPQHF.